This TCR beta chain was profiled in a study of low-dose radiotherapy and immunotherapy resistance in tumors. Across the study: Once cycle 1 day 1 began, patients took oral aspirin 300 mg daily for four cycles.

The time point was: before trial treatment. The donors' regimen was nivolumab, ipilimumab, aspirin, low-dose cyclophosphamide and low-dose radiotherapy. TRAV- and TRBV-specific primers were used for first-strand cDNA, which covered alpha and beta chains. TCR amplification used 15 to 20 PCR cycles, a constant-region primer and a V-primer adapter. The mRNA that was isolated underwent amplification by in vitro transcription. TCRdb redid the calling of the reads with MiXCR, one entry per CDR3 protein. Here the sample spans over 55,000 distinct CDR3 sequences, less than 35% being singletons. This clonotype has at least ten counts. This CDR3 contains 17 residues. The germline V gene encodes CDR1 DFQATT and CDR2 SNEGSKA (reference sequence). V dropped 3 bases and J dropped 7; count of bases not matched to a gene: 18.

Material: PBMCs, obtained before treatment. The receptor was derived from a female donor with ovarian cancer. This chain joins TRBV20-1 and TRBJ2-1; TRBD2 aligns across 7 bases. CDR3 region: CSASAMGGSAKGNEQFF. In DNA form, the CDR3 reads TGCAGTGCTAGCGCAATGGGCGGGAGCGCCAAGGGGAATGAGCAGTTCTTC.